Detailed here is one T cell receptor (beta chain). This clone was recorded a few times. Its antigen remains undetermined. No qualities accompany the bases; no much larger clone lies one base away. This sample stems from a study of beta chain features in type 1 diabetes (dated by TCRdb to between 2017 and 2018). Turning to the overall study: Mean age, gender distribution, total cell number and subset yield did not differ between patients and healthy donors. A total of some 110 million sorted cells were examined across all samples, and a strong correlation was observed between cell number per subset and RNA yield. In the study, TCRB repertoires of sorted circulating CD4+ T cell subsets from recently diagnosed type 1 diabetes patients were compared with those of matched healthy donors. Regulatory and stem cell-like memory subsets were obtained from only 8 patients and about eight healthy donors, while naive and central memory subsets were obtained from all 28 donors. The paper's findings and limits, for the study overall: At VDJ recombination sites, type 1 diabetes patients had fewer insertions and more deleted nucleotides, which implies abnormalities in thymic rearrangement. Type 1 diabetes patients showed a moderate but significant shortening of TCRB CDR3 length in all four CD4+ subsets. Because cDNA rather than genomic DNA was sequenced, highly expressing activated cells could have been over-represented, although no difference in activation and CD3 levels was found between groups. Shorter templates might be favored by PCR, yet because patient and control samples were amplified and corrected together, any such skew would affect both groups equally. Only small numbers of individuals were included in the HLA sub-analyses, which left unresolved whether HLA type had any influence on TCRB rearrangement. Naive, central memory and regulatory TCRB repertoires appeared more similar among patients than among healthy donors.

The CDR3 spans 18 residues, from the cysteine through the phenylalanine. Here the CDR3 DNA is all that survives: 54 bases in frame from base 1. CDR1 and CDR2, looked up from the germline V gene, are SNHLY and FYNNEI. V and J are trimmed by 6 bases and 0 bases, and the gene matches miss 14 bases of the junction. The High Capacity cDNA Reverse Transcription Kit was used to reverse transcribe all of the isolated RNA, meaning that expressed TCRB transcripts were what got sequenced. Deep immunoSEQ sequencing was applied to naive, central memory and regulatory T cell samples, giving an average of around 4 million total reads per sample. Sorted cells were lysed in RLT buffer and RNA was extracted with DNase-treated RNeasy Micro or Mini kits, depending on cell number. To prevent cross-contamination, every cell subset was processed on its own, while patient and healthy donor samples were processed together. Using the immunoSEQ multiplex PCR, TCRB sequences were amplified from cDNA into 87-bp fragments spanning the CDR3 region. Sequencing of the amplicons was performed on the Illumina HiSeq platform. Concerning the study's data processing: Synthetic template baselines were used to correct PCR bias computationally, reads within Hamming distance 2 were collapsed, and singletons that could not be merged were discarded. Reads were aligned against IMGT to assign V, D and J genes, CDR3 length and insertions or deletions at six rearrangement sites. Clonotype counts were normalized to sorted cell number within each subset before computing true diversity and Gini coefficients with the tcR R package. The overlap coefficient, calculated on TCRB nucleotide sequences, was used to measure repertoire sharing. Out-of-frame TCRB sequences from naive cells were analyzed to stand in for the pre-selection repertoire. This is the immuneACCESS table as TCRdb keeps it, with only in-frame sequences that have V and J called. A part of the clones is gone; compared with another copy, unresolved V genes explain less than half, and the rest is unexplained. For V, J and clone size, that table is used; D and trimming come from the DNA. Here the sample has 230,000 or so clones; approximately 16% occur a single time. The top ten constitute about 0.092% of the sample.

A single peripheral blood draw of approximately 110 mL on average was collected from each donor into heparinised tubes. A BD FACSAria II was used to sort naive, central memory, regulatory and stem cell-like memory CD4+ T cells with a panel that included CD45RO, CCR7, CD25, CD127, CD95 and CD27. Purity was above 95% for every sorted population. PBMCs were separated immediately by Lymphoprep density gradient centrifugation and were stained directly, without being cultured. To minimize batch effects, samples were stained and sorted in pairs, one healthy donor with one patient per experiment. Rearrangement joined TRBV2 to TRBJ2-1; a stretch of 7 junction bases matches TRBD1. This clonotype was sampled from a man in his thirties or forties with type 1 diabetes. What was sequenced was naive CD4+ T cells from blood. The sample's cell subset or site, from its label and the paper: true naive CD4+ T cells. The base sequence is TGTGCCAGCAGCCCCCGGGACAGCTCTACAATCTCCTACAATGAGCAGTTCTTC. Translation gives CASSPRDSSTISYNEQFF.